Listed here is a single T cell receptor beta chain. The sample originates from a study of CD8 T cells in Susac syndrome. Study summary: The sequenced Susac syndrome patients comprised five or six with active disease and roughly 8 in remission. Patients with Susac syndrome were therapy-naive, on corticosteroids, or on intravenous immunoglobulin alone at blood draw.

Random hexamers were used to reverse transcribe an amount of roughly 0.5 to 1 ug RNA. TCRdb re-derived calls from the immunoSEQ multiplex PCR reads in MiXCR, one entry per CDR3 protein. The sample carries about 240,000 distinct CDR3 sequences, 95% to 97% recorded once. In germline, CDR1 is SGHAT, CDR2 FQNNGV. This CDR3 comprises 12 residues. With 4 bases removed from V and 2 bases from J, the gap between germline ends came to 6 bases. Sequencing used CD4+ T cells from PBMCs. The sequence was obtained from a human donor with Susac syndrome. The rearrangement links TRBV11-2 to TRBJ2-7, with D unresolved. As DNA, the CDR3 is TGTGCCAGCAGCTCCATTGCCTACGAGCAGTACTTC. Protein: CASSSIAYEQYF.